The source of this TCR beta chain is a study of tumor-infiltrating lymphocytes in localized non-small cell lung cancer. Study context: Some samples were collected after neoadjuvant chemotherapy; smokers, never-smokers and several histologies were included. Study results and limitations: Not all patients were TCR sequenced, owing to tissue quantity. T-cell fraction did not differ between immunotypes IM1 and IM2. Compared with uninvolved lung, tumors showed higher T cell infiltration by TCRbeta sequencing.

The V gene lost 7 bases and the J gene lost 8 bases, with 23 bases spanning the gap. Germline assignment: CDR1 SGHVS and CDR2 FQNEAQ. The CDR3 length is 16 residues. With regard to this clone: Antigen: not known.

Using immunoSEQ multiplex PCR, the repertoire was profiled, and TCRdb retains in-frame clones only, with some absent. The sample lists 7,300 or so clones, 64% seen once, with 10% to 15% in the top ten. The TCR was taken from a human donor with non-small cell lung cancer. Input material: uninvolved lung tissue not adjacent to the tumor. The rearrangement joins TRBV7-8 to TRBJ2-2; D could derive from TRBD1 or TRBD2 (5 bases each). The DNA for the CDR3 is TGTGCCAGCAACCCCCTCCCGGGACGGCTTTCAGGGGAGCTGTTTTTT. The encoded protein is CASNPLPGRLSGELFF. Complete variable domain (other parts from reference TRBV7-8 and TRBJ2-2): GAGVSQSPRYKVAKRGQDVALRCDPISGHVSLFWYQQALGQGPEFLTYFQNEAQLDKSGLPSDRFFAERPEGSVSTLKIQRTQQEDSAVYLCASNPLPGRLSGELFFGEGSRLTVL.